The 25 T cell receptor beta chains in this list originate from one sample, sequenced in a study of control samples from healthy donors and cancer patients. The assay was immunoSEQ multiplex PCR, and TCRdb's table has in-frame clones only and misses some. In the table there are some 66,000 clones, 65% to 90% of which are singletons. Input material: blood. These TCRs come from a middle-aged man in good health.

V gene TRBV5-1 combines with J gene TRBJ2-5, with D tentatively TRBD1 or TRBD2 (6 bases each). Looked up from germline, CDR1 is SGHRS and CDR2 is YFSETQ. The CDR3 loop spans 16 amino acids. The V and J ends lost 4 bases and 0 bases respectively, with 16 bases between them. The CDR3 region has the DNA TGCGCCAGCAGCAGGGACTTAAGACAGGACCAAGAGACCCAGTACTTC. Translation: CASSRDLRQDQETQYF.

The rearrangement joins TRBV10-3 to TRBJ1-1; perhaps TRBD1 as D (6 bases). There are 14 residues in the CDR3. Looked up from germline, CDR1 is ENHRY and CDR2 is SYGVKD. Deletions cut 11 bases from V and 0 bases from J, with 16 bases between. CDR3 amino acids: CASGAVQMNTEAFF. The CDR3 DNA reads TGTGCCTCGGGGGCGGTACAGATGAACACTGAAGCTTTCTTT.

The chain has TRBV7-2 and TRBJ2-3, with 9 bases matching TRBD2. V was clipped by 1 base and J by 5 bases; unmatched bases: 10. The CDR3 is made up of 17 amino acids. Germline V gene data show CDR1 as SGHTA and CDR2 as FQGNSA. The chain's CDR3 is CASSLVAAGGGGDTQYF. For the CDR3, the DNA is TGTGCCAGCAGCTTAGTTGCGGCGGGAGGGGGTGGAGATACGCAGTATTTT.

The chain recombines TRBV5-6 with TRBJ2-5, with 7 bases identical to TRBD1. The CDR3 has 16 residues. The V and J ends lost 0 bases and 0 bases, in that order; junction bases with no gene match: 5. CDR1 SGHDT and CDR2 YYEEEE come from the germline V gene. CDR3 sequence (DNA): TGTGCCAGCAGCTTGGGTCAGGGGGAGTACCAAGAGACCCAGTACTTC. Its protein product is CASSLGQGEYQETQYF.

The V and J genes are TRBV11-3 and TRBJ1-1; D ambiguous. Between the trimmed V and J ends, which lost 6 bases and 7 bases, there was a span of 21 bases. The CDR3 sequence is 15 residues long. Germline CDR1 is SGHNT and CDR2 is YENEEA. CDR3 in DNA: TGTGCCAGCAGTTCTTATGTTGAGGGTACTAATGAAGCTTTCTTT. Protein sequence: CASSSYVEGTNEAFF. Variable domain in full (rest from reference TRBV11-3 and TRBJ1-1): EAGVVQSPRYKIIEKKQPVAFWCNPISGHNTLYWYLQNLGQGPELLIRYENEEAVDDSQLPKDRFSAERLKGVDSTLKIQPAELGDSAVYLCASSSYVEGTNEAFFGQGTRLTVV.

This chain links TRBV5-6 with TRBJ2-1; 11 bases are a match to TRBD2. V was pared by 0 bases and J by 3 bases, with 2 bases of the junction left unmatched. The CDR3 runs to 16 residues. Germline CDR1 SGHDT, CDR2 YYEEEE. The CDR3 nucleotides read TGTGCCAGCAGCTTGGTGCTAGCGGGGGGCTACAATGAGCAGTTCTTC. Its translation: CASSLVLAGGYNEQFF.

The V gene is TRBV15, the J gene TRBJ1-2, with 8 bases that match TRBD1. With 5 bases clipped from V and 5 bases from J, the junction kept 4 bases outside the gene matches. The CDR3 has 13 amino acids. From germline, CDR1 is LNHNV and CDR2 YYDKDF (reference sequence). The CDR3 reads CATSGGQEYGYTF. In nucleotides, the CDR3 is TGTGCCACCAGCGGGGGACAGGAATATGGCTACACCTTC. Complete variable domain (other parts from reference TRBV15 and TRBJ1-2): DAMVIQNPRYQVTQFGKPVTLSCSQTLNHNVMYWYQQKSSQAPKLLFHYYDKDFNNEADTPDNFQSRRPNTSFCFLDIRSPGLGDTAMYLCATSGGQEYGYTFGSGTRLTVV.

This clone was recorded once. The V gene is TRBV30, the J gene TRBJ1-2; D gene ambiguous. V lost 5 bases and J lost 4, with 14 bases in between. The CDR3 spans 13 residues. Germline CDR1 and CDR2: GTSNPN and SVGIG (reference sequence). The CDR3 here is CAWGVWLGYGYTF. The CDR3 DNA sequence: TGTGCCTGGGGAGTCTGGTTAGGCTATGGCTACACCTTC.

The V and J genes are TRBV4-2 and TRBJ2-1; D may be TRBD2 (6 bases). Germline-derived CDR1 and CDR2 are LGHNA and YNFKEQ. V lost 0 bases and J lost 2, with 23 bases in between. This CDR3 region has 20 residues. DNA of the CDR3: TGTGCCAGCAGCCAAGAACCTAAAGGCACCGGGAGCGCCGCCTACAATGAGCAGTTCTTC. Protein: CASSQEPKGTGSAAYNEQFF.

The rearrangement links TRBV7-2 to TRBJ2-3; 10 bases agree with TRBD1. Germline V gene sequence: CDR1 SGHTA, CDR2 FQGNSA. The CDR3 runs to 16 residues. The junction had 6 bases not matched to a gene; V was cut back by 2 bases and J by 4 bases. CDR3 sequence reads: CASSLYIGQGADTQYF. In DNA, the CDR3 is TGTGCCAGCAGCTTATATATCGGACAGGGGGCAGATACGCAGTATTTT. Full variable domain (remainder filled in from reference TRBV7-2 and TRBJ2-3): GAGVSQSPSNKVTEKGKDVELRCDPISGHTALYWYRQSLGQGLEFLIYFQGNSAPDKSGLPSDRFSAERTGGSVSTLTIQRTQQEDSAVYLCASSLYIGQGADTQYFGPGTRLTVL.

The J gene is TRBJ1-5, the V gene TRBV5-6, with D perhaps matching TRBD1 (5 bases). CDR1 is SGHDT and CDR2 is YYEEEE in the germline V gene. The CDR3 spans 14 residues. V lost 3 bases and J lost 5, with 12 bases in between. This chain's CDR3 is CASSSQGVHQPQHF. As DNA, the CDR3 is TGTGCCAGCAGCTCCCAGGGAGTCCATCAGCCCCAGCATTTT.

J is TRBJ1-6 and V is TRBV28, with D uncertain. Germline CDR1 reads MDHEN; CDR2 reads SYDVKM. Trimming stripped 3 bases from V and 9 bases from J, with 12 bases between. The CDR3 contains 14 residues. The CDR3 reads CASSFPARGSPLHF. The DNA of the CDR3 is TGTGCCAGCAGTTTCCCGGCCAGAGGTTCACCCCTCCACTTT. Full variable domain (outside the CDR3, taken from reference TRBV28 and TRBJ1-6): DVKVTQSSRYLVKRTGEKVFLECVQDMDHENMFWYRQDPGLGLRLIYFSYDVKMKEKGDIPEGYSVSREKKERFSLILESASTNQTSMYLCASSFPARGSPLHFGNGTRLTVT.

The V and J genes are TRBV6-6 and TRBJ1-3; D unclear. The CDR3 length is 12 residues. Looked up from germline, CDR1 is MNHNY and CDR2 is SVGAGI (reference sequence). V shed 5 bases and J shed 8 bases, with 10 bases lying between them. CDR3 DNA: TGTGCCAGCAGTCCTACTTTATACACCATATATTTT. It translates to CASSPTLYTIYF.

In nucleotides, the CDR3 is TGTGCCAGCAGTGACTCGGGGGGGAGCACAGATACGCAGTATTTT. Amino acid sequence: CASSDSGGSTDTQYF. This sequence joins TRBV6-4 and TRBJ2-3, with 7 bases matching TRBD2. Germline CDR1 is MRHNA and CDR2 is SNTAGT. The CDR3 totals 15 residues. The trim removed 0 bases at V and 0 bases at J, leaving 0 bases unmatched.

The V gene is TRBV28, the J gene TRBJ2-5, with no clear D. Trimming took 7 bases from V and 3 from J, leaving 6 bases between them. Germline lookup yields CDR1 MDHEN and CDR2 SYDVKM. This CDR3 contains 11 residues. DNA for the CDR3: TGTGCCAGCAACACAGAAGAGACCCAGTACTTC. This encodes CASNTEETQYF.

The sample holds one count of this clone. This chain links TRBV19 with TRBJ1-5; D call uncertain. Trimming removed 3 bases from V and 3 bases from J, with 9 bases in between. The V gene's germline CDR1 is LNHDA and CDR2 SQIVND (reference sequence). The CDR3 spans 14 residues. Here the CDR3 reads CASSIPGYNQPQHF. DNA for the CDR3: TGTGCCAGTAGTATTCCGGGGTACAATCAGCCCCAGCATTTT.

The genes are TRBV27 and TRBJ1-2; 7 positions match TRBD1. J was trimmed by 8 bases and V by 7 bases; bases with no gene match: 10. The CDR3 sequence is 13 residues long. Germline V gives CDR1 MNHEY, CDR2 SMNVEV (reference sequence). The CDR3 is CASTGTDGGGYTF. The CDR3 DNA reads as TGTGCCAGCACCGGGACAGACGGAGGGGGCTACACCTTC.

There are a few counts of this clone. The V gene is TRBV13, the J gene TRBJ1-6; D is possibly TRBD1 (5 bases). Per germline, CDR1 PRHDT and CDR2 FYEKMQ (reference sequence). The CDR3 is made up of 15 amino acids. V lost 3 bases, J lost 5 bases, and 11 bases lay in between. The DNA for the CDR3 is TGTGCCAGCAGCTTCCGCGGGGGGGATAATTCACCCCTCCACTTT. This translates into CASSFRGGDNSPLHF.

The chain carries TRBV24-1 and TRBJ2-3, with TRBD1 matching 8 bases. Germline V gene sequence: CDR1 KGHDR, CDR2 SFDVKD. CDR3 length: 18 amino acids. V shed 3 bases, J shed 5 bases, and the junction held 15 bases outside the gene matches. For the CDR3, the DNA is TGTGCCACCAGTGATCCAAGCATCGGACAGGGCCGGGGAGATACGCAGTATTTT. Its translation is CATSDPSIGQGRGDTQYF.

This clone showed up just a few times. The V call is TRBV4-2, the J call TRBJ2-3, with D possibly being TRBD2 (6 bases). Germline CDR1 and CDR2: LGHNA and YNFKEQ. V was pared by 2 bases and J by 0 bases, with 15 bases between. The CDR3 is made up of 17 amino acids. The CDR3 sequence: CASSQSRPGASTDTQYF. CDR3 DNA sequence: TGTGCCAGCAGCCAAAGCCGGCCGGGAGCTAGCACAGATACGCAGTATTTT.

This chain uses TRBV19 with TRBJ2-1; D call uncertain. The CDR3 is 16 residues long. V lost 0 bases and J 0 bases, leaving 9 bases between the germline ends. Looked up from germline, CDR1 is LNHDA and CDR2 is SQIVND (reference sequence). CDR3 coding DNA: TGTGCCAGTAGTATAGATGCATATAGCTCCTACAATGAGCAGTTCTTC. This encodes CASSIDAYSSYNEQFF.

V usage is TRBV9 and J usage is TRBJ2-2; D uncertain. The V end lost 1 base, the J end lost 3 bases, and 7 bases lay between the germline ends. Looked up from germline, CDR1 is SGDLS and CDR2 is YYNGEE. The CDR3 covers 14 residues. The CDR3 here is CASSVLPDTGELFF. The DNA for the CDR3 is TGTGCCAGCAGCGTACTCCCCGACACCGGGGAGCTGTTTTTT.

The rearrangement links TRBV30 to TRBJ1-5, with D perhaps TRBD1 (6 bases). Germline CDR1 reads GTSNPN; CDR2 reads SVGIG (reference sequence). The V end was cut by 1 base, the J end by 1 base, with 11 bases between. The CDR3 is 15 residues long. The CDR3 spells CAWSGPGTSNQPQHF. The DNA of the CDR3 is TGTGCCTGGAGTGGTCCAGGGACAAGCAATCAGCCCCAGCATTTT.

The chain recombines TRBV4-3 with TRBJ1-6; D is ambiguous. The germline V and J ends were trimmed by 2 bases and 4 bases, with 9 bases remaining between them. Germline assignment: CDR1 LGHNA and CDR2 YSLEER. The CDR3 has 15 residues. CDR3 region: CASSQYRHYNSPLHF. The CDR3 nucleotides read TGCGCCAGCAGCCAATACCGGCATTATAATTCACCCCTCCACTTT.

This chain joins TRBV7-9 and TRBJ1-1; D ambiguous. V was cut by 6 bases and J by 1 base, with 9 bases left in between. CDR1 and CDR2 (germline): SEHNR, FQNEAQ (reference sequence). This CDR3 spans 13 amino acids. The CDR3 is CASRWGSNTEAFF. CDR3 in DNA: TGTGCCAGCAGATGGGGATCGAACACTGAAGCTTTCTTT.